This T cell receptor (beta chain) was identified in a study of PD-1 blockade in classical Hodgkin lymphoma. Brentuximab vedotin exposure varied, and every patient relapsed after autologous stem cell transplantation. After removal of 6 bases from V and 4 bases from J, the junction contained 15 bases not matched to a gene. Germline V gene data show CDR1 as SQVTM and CDR2 as ANQGSEA. The CDR3 extends over 16 amino acids. TCRdb's copy holds only in-frame clones and misses some; the assay was immunoSEQ multiplex PCR. The sample consists of around 19,000 clones, roughly 88% of them appearing once. This specimen was peripheral blood mononuclear cells (PBMCs), taken before the second cycle of nivolumab. The rearrangement links TRBV29-1 to TRBJ2-7; TRBD1 matches 10 bases. This receptor was taken from a human donor with classical Hodgkin lymphoma. CDR3: CSVENSLTGGDYEQYF. As DNA, the CDR3 is TGCAGCGTCGAAAACAGTTTGACAGGGGGCGATTACGAGCAGTACTTC.